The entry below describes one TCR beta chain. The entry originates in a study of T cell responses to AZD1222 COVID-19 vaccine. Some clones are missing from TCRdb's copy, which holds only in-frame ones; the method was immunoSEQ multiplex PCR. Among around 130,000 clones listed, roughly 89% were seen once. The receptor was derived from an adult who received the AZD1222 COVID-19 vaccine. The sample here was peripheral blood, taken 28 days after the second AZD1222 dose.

CDR3 nucleotides: TGTGCCAGCAGCCAACTGGACAGGCCCTTAGGGGTTACCTTC. It codes for CASSQLDRPLGVTF. The chain links TRBV3-1 (or the pseudogene TRBV3-2) to TRBJ1-2, with TRBD1 matching over 7 bases. The V and J ends lost 2 bases and 14 bases, in that order; junction bases with no gene match: 14. Germline CDR1 reads LGHDT; CDR2 reads YNNKEL (reference sequence). The CDR3 has 14 amino acids.